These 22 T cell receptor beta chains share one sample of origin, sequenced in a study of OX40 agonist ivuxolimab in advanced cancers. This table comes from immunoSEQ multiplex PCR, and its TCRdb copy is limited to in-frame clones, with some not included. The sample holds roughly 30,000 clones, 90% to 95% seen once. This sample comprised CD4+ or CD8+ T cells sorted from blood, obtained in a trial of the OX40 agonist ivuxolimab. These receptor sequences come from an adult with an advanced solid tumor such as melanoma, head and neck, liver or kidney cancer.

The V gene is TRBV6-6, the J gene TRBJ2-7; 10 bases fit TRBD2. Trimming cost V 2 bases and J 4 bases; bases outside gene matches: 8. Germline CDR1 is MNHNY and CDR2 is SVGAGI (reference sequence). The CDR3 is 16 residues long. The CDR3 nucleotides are TGTGCCAGCAGTTACCCCCTAGCGGGAGAGGCGTACGAGCAGTACTTC. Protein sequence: CASSYPLAGEAYEQYF.

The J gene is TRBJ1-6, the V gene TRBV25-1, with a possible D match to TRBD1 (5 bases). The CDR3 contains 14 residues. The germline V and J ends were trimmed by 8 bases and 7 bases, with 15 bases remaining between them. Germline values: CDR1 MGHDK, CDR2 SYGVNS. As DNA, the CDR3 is TGTGCCAGCGAAAGGGAGGGGATAAATTCACCCCTCCACTTT. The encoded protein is CASEREGINSPLHF.

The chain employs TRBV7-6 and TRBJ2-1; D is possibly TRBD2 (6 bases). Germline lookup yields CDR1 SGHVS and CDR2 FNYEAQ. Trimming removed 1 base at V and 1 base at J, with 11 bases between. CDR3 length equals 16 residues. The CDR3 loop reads CASSLDGGRSYNEQFF. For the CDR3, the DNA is TGTGCCAGCAGCTTAGACGGGGGAAGGTCCTACAATGAGCAGTTCTTC. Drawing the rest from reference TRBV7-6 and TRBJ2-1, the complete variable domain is GAGVSQSPRYKVTKRGQDVALRCDPISGHVSLYWYRQALGQGPEFLTYFNYEAQQDKSGLPNDRFSAERPEGSISTLTIQRTEQRDSAMYRCASSLDGGRSYNEQFFGPGTRLTVL.

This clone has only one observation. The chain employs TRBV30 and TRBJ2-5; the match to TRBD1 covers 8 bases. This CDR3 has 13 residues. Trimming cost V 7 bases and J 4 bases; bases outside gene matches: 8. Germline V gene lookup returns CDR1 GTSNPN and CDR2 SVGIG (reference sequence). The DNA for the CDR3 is TGTGCCTTCCCGGACAGGGCAGGAGAGACCCAGTACTTC. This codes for CAFPDRAGETQYF.

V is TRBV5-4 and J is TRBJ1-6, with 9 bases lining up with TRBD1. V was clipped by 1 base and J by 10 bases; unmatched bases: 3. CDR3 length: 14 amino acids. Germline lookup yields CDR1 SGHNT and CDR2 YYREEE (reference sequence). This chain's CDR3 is CASSLMGQGSPLHF. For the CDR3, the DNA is TGTGCCAGCAGCTTGATGGGACAGGGCTCACCCCTCCACTTT.

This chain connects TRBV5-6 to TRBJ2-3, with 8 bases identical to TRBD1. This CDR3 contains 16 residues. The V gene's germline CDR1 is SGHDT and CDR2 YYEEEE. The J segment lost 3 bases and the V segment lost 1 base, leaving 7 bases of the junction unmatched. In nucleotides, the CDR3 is TGTGCCAGCAGCTTGTTTGCAGGGGGCAGGACAGATACGCAGTATTTT. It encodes CASSLFAGGRTDTQYF.

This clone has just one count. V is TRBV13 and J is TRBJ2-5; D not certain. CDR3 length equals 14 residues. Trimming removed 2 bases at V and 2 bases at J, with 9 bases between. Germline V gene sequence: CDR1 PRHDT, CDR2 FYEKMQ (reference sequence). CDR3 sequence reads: CASSLFAAQETQYF. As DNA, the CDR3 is TGTGCCAGCAGCTTATTTGCGGCGCAAGAGACCCAGTACTTC. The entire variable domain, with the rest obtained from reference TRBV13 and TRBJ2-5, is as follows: AAGVIQSPRHLIKEKRETATLKCYPIPRHDTVYWYQQGPGQDPQFLISFYEKMQSDKGSIPDRFSAQQFSDYHSELNMSSLELGDSALYFCASSLFAAQETQYFGPGTRLLVL.

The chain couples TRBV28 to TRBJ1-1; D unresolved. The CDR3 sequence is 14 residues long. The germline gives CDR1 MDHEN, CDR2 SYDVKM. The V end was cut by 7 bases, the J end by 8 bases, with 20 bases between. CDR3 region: CASKSPSRSKEAFF. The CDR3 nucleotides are TGTGCCAGCAAATCTCCCTCGCGATCGAAGGAAGCTTTCTTT.

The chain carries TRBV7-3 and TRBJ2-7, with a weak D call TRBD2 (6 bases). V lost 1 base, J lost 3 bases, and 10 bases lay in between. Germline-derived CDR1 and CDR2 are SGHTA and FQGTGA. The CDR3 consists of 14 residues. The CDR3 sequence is CASSLNPGVYEQYF. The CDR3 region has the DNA TGTGCCAGCAGCTTAAACCCGGGAGTCTACGAGCAGTACTTC.

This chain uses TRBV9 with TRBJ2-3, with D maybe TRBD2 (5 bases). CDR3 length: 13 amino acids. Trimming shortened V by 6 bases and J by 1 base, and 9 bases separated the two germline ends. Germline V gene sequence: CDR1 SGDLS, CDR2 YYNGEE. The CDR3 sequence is CASNLAGTDTQYF. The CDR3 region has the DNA TGTGCCAGCAACCTAGCAGGCACAGATACGCAGTATTTT. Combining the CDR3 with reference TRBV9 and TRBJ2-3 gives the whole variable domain DSGVTQTPKHLITATGQRVTLRCSPRSGDLSVYWYQQSLDQGLQFLIQYYNGEERAKGNILERFSAQQFPDLHSELNLSSLELGDSALYFCASNLAGTDTQYFGPGTRLTVL.

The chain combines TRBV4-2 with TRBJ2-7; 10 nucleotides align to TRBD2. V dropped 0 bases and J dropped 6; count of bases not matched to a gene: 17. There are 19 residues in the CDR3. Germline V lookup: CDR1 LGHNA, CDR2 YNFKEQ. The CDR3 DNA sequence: TGTGCCAGCAGCCAAGAAGCGGGACTAGCGAGGGGGAGATCGGGCGAGCAGTACTTC. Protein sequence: CASSQEAGLARGRSGEQYF.

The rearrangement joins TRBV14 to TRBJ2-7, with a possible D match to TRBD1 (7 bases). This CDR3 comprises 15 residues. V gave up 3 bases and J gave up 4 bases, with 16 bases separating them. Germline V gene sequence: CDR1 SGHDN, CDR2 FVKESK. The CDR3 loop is CASSHGGGPIYEQYF. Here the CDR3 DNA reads TGTGCCAGCAGCCACGGAGGGGGCCCAATATACGAGCAGTACTTC. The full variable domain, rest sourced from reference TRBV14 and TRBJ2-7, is EAGVTQFPSHSVIEKGQTVTLRCDPISGHDNLYWYRRVMGKEIKFLLHFVKESKQDESGMPNNRFLAERTGGTYSTLKVQPAELEDSGVYFCASSHGGGPIYEQYFGPGTRLTVT.

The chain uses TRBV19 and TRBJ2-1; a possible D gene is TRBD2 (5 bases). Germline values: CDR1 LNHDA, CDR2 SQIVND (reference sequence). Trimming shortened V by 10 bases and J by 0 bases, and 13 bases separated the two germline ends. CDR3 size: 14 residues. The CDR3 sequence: CATGGLSSYNEQFF. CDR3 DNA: TGTGCCACAGGAGGCCTCTCCTCCTACAATGAGCAGTTCTTC.

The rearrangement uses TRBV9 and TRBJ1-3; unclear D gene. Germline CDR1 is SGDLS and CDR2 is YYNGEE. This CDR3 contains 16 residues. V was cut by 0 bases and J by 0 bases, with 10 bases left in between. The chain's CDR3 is CASSVAVGSSGNTIYF. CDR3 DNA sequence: TGTGCCAGCAGCGTAGCTGTGGGAAGCTCTGGAAACACCATATATTTT.

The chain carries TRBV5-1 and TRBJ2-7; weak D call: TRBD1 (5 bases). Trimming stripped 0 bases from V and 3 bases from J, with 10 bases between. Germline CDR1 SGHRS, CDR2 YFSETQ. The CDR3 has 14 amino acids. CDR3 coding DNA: TGCGCCAGCAGCTTGGAGGGGTGGAGCTACGAGCAGTACTTC. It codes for CASSLEGWSYEQYF.

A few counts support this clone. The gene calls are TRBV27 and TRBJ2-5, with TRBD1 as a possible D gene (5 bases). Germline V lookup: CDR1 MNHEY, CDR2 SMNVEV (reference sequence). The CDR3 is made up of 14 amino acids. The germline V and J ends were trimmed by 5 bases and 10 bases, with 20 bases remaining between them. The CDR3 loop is CASSLGAGIGNQYF. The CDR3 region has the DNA TGTGCCAGCAGTCTCGGCGCAGGGATAGGGAACCAGTACTTC.

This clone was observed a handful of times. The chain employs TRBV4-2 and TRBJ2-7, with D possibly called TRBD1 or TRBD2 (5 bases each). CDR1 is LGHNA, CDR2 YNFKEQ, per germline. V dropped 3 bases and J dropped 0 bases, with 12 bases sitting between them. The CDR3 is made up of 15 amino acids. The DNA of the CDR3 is TGTGCCAGCAGCCACCCGGGACCAAACTCCTACGAGCAGTACTTC. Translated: CASSHPGPNSYEQYF.

CDR3 sequence: CASRVLAGEVGSYEQYF. Written as DNA, the CDR3 is TGTGCCAGCAGGGTGCTAGCGGGAGAAGTGGGCTCCTACGAGCAGTACTTC. This chain uses TRBV28 with TRBJ2-7; TRBD2 agrees at 10 bases. This CDR3 comprises 17 residues. V shed 6 bases and J 0 bases; nucleotides not matched to a gene: 11. Germline CDR1 MDHEN, CDR2 SYDVKM. Full variable domain (remainder filled in from reference TRBV28 and TRBJ2-7): DVKVTQSSRYLVKRTGEKVFLECVQDMDHENMFWYRQDPGLGLRLIYFSYDVKMKEKGDIPEGYSVSREKKERFSLILESASTNQTSMYLCASRVLAGEVGSYEQYFGPGTRLTVT.

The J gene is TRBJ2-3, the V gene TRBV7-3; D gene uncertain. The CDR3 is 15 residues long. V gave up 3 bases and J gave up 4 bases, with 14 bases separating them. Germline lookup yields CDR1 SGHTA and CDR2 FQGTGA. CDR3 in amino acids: CASSFWPDRADTQYF. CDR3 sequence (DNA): TGTGCCAGCAGCTTCTGGCCAGATCGCGCAGATACGCAGTATTTT. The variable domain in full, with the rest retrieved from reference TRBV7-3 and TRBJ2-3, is GAGVSQTPSNKVTEKGKYVELRCDPISGHTALYWYRQSLGQGPEFLIYFQGTGAADDSGLPNDRFFAVRPEGSVSTLKIQRTERGDSAVYLCASSFWPDRADTQYFGPGTRLTVL.

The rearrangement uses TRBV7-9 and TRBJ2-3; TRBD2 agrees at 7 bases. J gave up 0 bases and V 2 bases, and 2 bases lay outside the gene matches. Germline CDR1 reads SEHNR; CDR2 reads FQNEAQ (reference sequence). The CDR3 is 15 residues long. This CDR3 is CASSLLAESTDTQYF. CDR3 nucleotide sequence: TGTGCCAGCAGCTTACTAGCGGAGAGCACAGATACGCAGTATTTT.

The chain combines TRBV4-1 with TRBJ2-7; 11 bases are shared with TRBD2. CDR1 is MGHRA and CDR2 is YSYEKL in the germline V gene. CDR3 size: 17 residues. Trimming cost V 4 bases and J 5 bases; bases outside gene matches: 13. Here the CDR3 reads CASSPHGTSGSYHEQYF. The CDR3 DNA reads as TGCGCCAGCAGCCCCCATGGGACTAGCGGTAGCTACCACGAGCAGTACTTC.

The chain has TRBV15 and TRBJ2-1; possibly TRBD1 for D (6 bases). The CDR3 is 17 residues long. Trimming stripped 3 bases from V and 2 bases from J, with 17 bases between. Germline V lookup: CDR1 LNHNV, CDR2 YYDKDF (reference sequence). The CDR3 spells CATSRGTSDRPYNEQFF. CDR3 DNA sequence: TGTGCCACCAGCAGGGGGACATCAGACCGCCCCTACAATGAGCAGTTCTTC.